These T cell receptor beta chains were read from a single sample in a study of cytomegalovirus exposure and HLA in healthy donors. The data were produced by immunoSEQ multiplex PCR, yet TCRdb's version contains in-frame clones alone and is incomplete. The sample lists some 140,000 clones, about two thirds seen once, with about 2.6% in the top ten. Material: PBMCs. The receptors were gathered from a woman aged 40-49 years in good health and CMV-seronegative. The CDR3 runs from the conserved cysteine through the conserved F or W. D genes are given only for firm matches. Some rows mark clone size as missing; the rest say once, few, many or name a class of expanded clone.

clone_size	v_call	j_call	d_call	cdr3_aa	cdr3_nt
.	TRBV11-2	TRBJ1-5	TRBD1	CASSPRTGYLQPQHF	TGTGCCAGCAGCCCCCGGACAGGGTATCTTCAGCCCCAGCATTTT
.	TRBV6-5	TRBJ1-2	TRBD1	CASSYRQGGGYTF	TGTGCCAGCAGTTACAGGCAGGGGGGCGGCTACACCTTC
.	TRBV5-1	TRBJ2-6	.	CASSAGRSGANVLTF	TGCGCCAGCAGCGCGGGCCGATCTGGGGCCAACGTCCTGACTTTC
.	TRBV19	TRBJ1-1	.	CASTQGGLNTEAFF	TGTGCCAGTACCCAAGGAGGCCTGAACACTGAAGCTTTCTTT
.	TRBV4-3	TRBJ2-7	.	CASSQDNRDGSYEQYF	TGCGCCAGCAGCCAAGATAACAGGGACGGATCCTACGAGCAGTACTTC
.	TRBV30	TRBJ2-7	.	CAWGAGTPIEQYF	TGTGCCTGGGGAGCCGGGACTCCAATCGAGCAGTACTTC
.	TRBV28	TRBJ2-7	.	CASSPGTWAYEQYF	TGTGCCAGCAGTCCCGGGACTTGGGCCTACGAGCAGTACTTC
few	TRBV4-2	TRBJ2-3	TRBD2	CASSQDQRGRDTQYF	TGTGCCAGCAGCCAAGATCAGCGGGGTCGAGATACGCAGTATTTT
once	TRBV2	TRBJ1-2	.	CASRGDGREGYTF	TGTGCCAGCAGGGGGGACGGACGGGAGGGCTACACCTTC
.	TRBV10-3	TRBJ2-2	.	CANSRSTPPSSYGTGELFF	TGTGCCAACTCACGAAGCACCCCTCCGAGTAGTTACGGCACCGGGGAGCTGTTTTTT
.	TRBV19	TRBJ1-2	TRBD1	CATQTGRYGYTF	TGTGCCACCCAGACAGGGAGGTATGGCTACACCTTC
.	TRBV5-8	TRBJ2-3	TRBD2	CASSLGSAGGADTQYF	TGTGCCAGCAGCTTGGGGTCGGCGGGGGGAGCAGATACGCAGTATTTT
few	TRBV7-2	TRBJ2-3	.	CASSYQMDGGTQYF	TGTGCCAGCAGCTACCAGATGGACGGAGGGACGCAGTATTTT
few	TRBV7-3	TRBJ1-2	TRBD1	CASSPDRGGLLTF	TGTGCCAGCAGCCCAGACAGGGGGGGGCTACTCACCTTC
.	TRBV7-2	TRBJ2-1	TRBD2	CASSRRGGGNEQFF	TGTGCCAGCAGCCGGCGGGGGGGTGGCAATGAGCAGTTCTTC
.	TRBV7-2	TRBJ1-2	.	CASSLAQGGYGYTF	TGTGCCAGCAGCTTAGCTCAGGGTGGCTATGGCTACACCTTC
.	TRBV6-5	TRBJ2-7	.	CASSDSLTSYEQYF	TGTGCCAGCAGTGACAGTTTAACCTCCTACGAGCAGTACTTC
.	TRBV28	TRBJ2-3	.	CASSPSQSQYF	TGTGCCAGCAGTCCGTCCCAGTCCCAGTATTTT
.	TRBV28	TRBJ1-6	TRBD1	CASFGQGARGGNSPLHF	TGTGCCAGCTTTGGACAGGGGGCGCGTGGGGGGAATTCACCCCTCCACTTT
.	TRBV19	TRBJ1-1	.	CASSLAGGNTEAFF	TGTGCCAGTAGTCTCGCAGGAGGGAACACTGAAGCTTTCTTT
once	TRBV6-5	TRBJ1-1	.	CASSYSVTGTEAFF	TGTGCCAGCAGTTACTCGGTAACGGGCACTGAAGCTTTCTTT
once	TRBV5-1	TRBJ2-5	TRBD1	CASSLTLTGTGVEETQYF	TGCGCCAGCAGCTTGACACTCACGGGGACAGGGGTAGAGGAGACCCAGTACTTC